The clone carrying this T cell receptor (beta chain) has at least ten counts. Antigen specificity is unknown. The sample belongs to a study of T cells in Graves' hyperthyroidism and ophthalmopathy. Amplified regions were TCR beta CDR3 sequences from RNA transcripts. HTBI primers were the set used in a first-round RT-PCR of the TCR CDR3. One entry per CDR3 protein, called by TCRdb with MiXCR from the multiplex PCR reads. This sample has 390,000 or so distinct CDR3 sequences, with under 15% found just once. General study findings and limits: Model output signaled ophthalmopathy a median approximately 6 months ahead of onset. Most thyroid clonotypes expanded above 0.001 appeared in blood too.

The ends were cut back, 0 bases at V and 6 bases at J, with 6 bases in the middle. CDR3 length: 12 amino acids. Germline-derived CDR1 and CDR2 are SGHAT and FQNNGV. The gene calls are TRBV11-2 and TRBJ2-7; D not certain. This TCR was recovered from a man younger than 30 with Graves' ophthalmopathy. The specimen was blood. CDR3 nucleotides: TGTGCCAGCAGCTTAGAGGCATCCGAGCAGTACTTC. Translating it yields CASSLEASEQYF.